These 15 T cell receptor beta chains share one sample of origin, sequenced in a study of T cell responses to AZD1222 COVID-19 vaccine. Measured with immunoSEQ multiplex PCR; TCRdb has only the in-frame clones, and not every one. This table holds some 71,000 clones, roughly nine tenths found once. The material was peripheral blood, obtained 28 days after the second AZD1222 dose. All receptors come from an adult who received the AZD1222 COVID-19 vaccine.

CDR3 bases: TGTGCCAGCAGCTCTGGGGGTAGCACTGAAGCTTTCTTT. Protein: CASSSGGSTEAFF. The rearrangement links TRBV5-6 to TRBJ1-1, with D possibly being TRBD1 (5 bases). This CDR3 is 13 amino acids long. V was trimmed by 3 bases and J by 4 bases, leaving 10 bases between them. Germline assignment: CDR1 SGHDT and CDR2 YYEEEE. Filled out from reference TRBV5-6 and TRBJ1-1, the complete variable domain reads DAGVTQSPTHLIKTRGQQVTLRCSPKSGHDTVSWYQQALGQGPQFIFQYYEEEERQRGNFPDRFSGHQFPNYSSELNVNALLLGDSALYLCASSSGGSTEAFFGQGTRLTVV.

The CDR3, as DNA: TGTGCCAGCAGTGAACAACTCTACGAGCAGTACTTC. Its protein product is CASSEQLYEQYF. The chain combines TRBV25-1 with TRBJ2-7; D gene uncertain. The germline V and J ends were trimmed by 2 bases and 3 bases, with 5 bases remaining between them. Germline lookup yields CDR1 MGHDK and CDR2 SYGVNS. This CDR3 is built from 12 residues.

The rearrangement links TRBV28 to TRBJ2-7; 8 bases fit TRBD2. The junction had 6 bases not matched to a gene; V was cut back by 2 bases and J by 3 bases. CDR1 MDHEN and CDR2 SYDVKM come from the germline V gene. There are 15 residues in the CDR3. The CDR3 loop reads CASSLTLAGLYEQYF. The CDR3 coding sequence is TGTGCCAGCAGTTTAACCCTAGCGGGTCTCTACGAGCAGTACTTC.

CDR3 in amino acids: CASSFMGYEQYF. The CDR3 nucleotides read TGTGCCAGCAGCTTTATGGGCTACGAGCAGTACTTC. V and J are TRBV7-2 and TRBJ2-7; D remains unclear. CDR1 is SGHTA, CDR2 FQGNSA, per germline. The CDR3 is 12 residues long. Trimming removed 3 bases from V and 3 bases from J, with 6 bases in between.

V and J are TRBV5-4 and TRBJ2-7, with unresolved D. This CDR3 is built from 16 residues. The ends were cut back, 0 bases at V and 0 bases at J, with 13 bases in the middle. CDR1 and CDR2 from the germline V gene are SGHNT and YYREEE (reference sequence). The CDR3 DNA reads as TGTGCCAGCAGCTTGGATCAGGAGAGTAGCTCCTACGAGCAGTACTTC. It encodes CASSLDQESSSYEQYF.

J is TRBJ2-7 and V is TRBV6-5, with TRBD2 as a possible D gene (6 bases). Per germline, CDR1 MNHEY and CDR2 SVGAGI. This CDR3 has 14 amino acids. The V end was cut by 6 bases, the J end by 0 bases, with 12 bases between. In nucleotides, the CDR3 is TGTGCCAGCAGGGAGGGCAGGGCCTCCTACGAGCAGTACTTC. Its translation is CASREGRASYEQYF.

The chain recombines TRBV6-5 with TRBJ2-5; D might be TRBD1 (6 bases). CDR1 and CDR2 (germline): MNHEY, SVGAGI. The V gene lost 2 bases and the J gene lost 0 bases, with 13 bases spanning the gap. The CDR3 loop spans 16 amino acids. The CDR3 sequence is CASSYLGQLNQETQYF. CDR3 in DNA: TGTGCCAGCAGTTACCTGGGACAACTGAACCAAGAGACCCAGTACTTC.

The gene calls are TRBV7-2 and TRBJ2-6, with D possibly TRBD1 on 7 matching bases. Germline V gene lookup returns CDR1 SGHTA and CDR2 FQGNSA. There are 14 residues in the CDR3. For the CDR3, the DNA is TGTGCTGGGAACAGGGGAGGTGGGGCCAACGTCCTGACTTTC. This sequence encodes CAGNRGGGANVLTF.

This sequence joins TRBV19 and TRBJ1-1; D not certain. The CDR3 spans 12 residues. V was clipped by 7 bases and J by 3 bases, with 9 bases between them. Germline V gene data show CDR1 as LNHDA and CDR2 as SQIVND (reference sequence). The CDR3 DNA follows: TGTGCCAGTATTTTTGAGGACACTGAAGCTTTCTTT. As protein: CASIFEDTEAFF.

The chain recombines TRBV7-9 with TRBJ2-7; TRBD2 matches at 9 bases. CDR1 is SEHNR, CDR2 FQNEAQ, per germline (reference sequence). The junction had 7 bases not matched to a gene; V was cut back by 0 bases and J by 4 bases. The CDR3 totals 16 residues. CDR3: CASSLAGQGLAYEQYF. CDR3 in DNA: TGTGCCAGCAGCTTAGCGGGCCAAGGACTAGCGTACGAGCAGTACTTC. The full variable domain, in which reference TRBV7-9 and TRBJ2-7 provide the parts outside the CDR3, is DTGVSQNPRHKITKRGQNVTFRCDPISEHNRLYWYRQTLGQGPEFLTYFQNEAQLEKSRLLSDRFSAERPKGSFSTLEIQRTEQGDSAMYLCASSLAGQGLAYEQYFGPGTRLTVT.

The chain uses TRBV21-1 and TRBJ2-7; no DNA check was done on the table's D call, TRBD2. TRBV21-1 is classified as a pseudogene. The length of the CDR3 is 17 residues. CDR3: CASSIDSPGLAPGEQYF. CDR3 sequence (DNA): TGTGCCAGCAGCATAGACTCCCCGGGACTAGCCCCGGGCGAGCAGTACTTC.

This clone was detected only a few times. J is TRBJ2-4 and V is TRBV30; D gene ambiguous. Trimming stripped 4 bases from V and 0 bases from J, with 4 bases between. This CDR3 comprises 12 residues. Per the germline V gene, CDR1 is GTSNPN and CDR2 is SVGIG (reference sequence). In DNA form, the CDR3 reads TGTGCCTGGAACATAGCCAAAAACATTCAGTACTTC. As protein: CAWNIAKNIQYF.

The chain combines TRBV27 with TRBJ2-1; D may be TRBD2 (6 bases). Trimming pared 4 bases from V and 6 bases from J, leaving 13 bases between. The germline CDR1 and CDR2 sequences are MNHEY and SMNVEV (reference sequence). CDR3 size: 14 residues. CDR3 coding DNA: TGTGCCAGCAGTTCGGGGACTTTGACCAATGAGCAGTTCTTC. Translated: CASSSGTLTNEQFF.

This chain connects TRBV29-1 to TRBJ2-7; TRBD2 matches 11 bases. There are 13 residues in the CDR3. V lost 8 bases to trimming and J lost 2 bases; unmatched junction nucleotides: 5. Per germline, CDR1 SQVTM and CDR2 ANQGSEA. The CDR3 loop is CSPGTSGTYEQYF. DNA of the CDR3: TGCAGCCCCGGGACTAGCGGAACCTACGAGCAGTACTTC.

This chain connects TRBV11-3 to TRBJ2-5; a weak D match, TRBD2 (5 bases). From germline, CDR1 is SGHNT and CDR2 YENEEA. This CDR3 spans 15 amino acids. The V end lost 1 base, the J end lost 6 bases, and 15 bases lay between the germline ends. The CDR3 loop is CASSLVLGEAKTQYF. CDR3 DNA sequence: TGTGCCAGCAGCTTAGTCCTCGGGGAAGCAAAGACCCAGTACTTC. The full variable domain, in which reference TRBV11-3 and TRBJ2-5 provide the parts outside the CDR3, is EAGVVQSPRYKIIEKKQPVAFWCNPISGHNTLYWYLQNLGQGPELLIRYENEEAVDDSQLPKDRFSAERLKGVDSTLKIQPAELGDSAVYLCASSLVLGEAKTQYFGPGTRLLVL.